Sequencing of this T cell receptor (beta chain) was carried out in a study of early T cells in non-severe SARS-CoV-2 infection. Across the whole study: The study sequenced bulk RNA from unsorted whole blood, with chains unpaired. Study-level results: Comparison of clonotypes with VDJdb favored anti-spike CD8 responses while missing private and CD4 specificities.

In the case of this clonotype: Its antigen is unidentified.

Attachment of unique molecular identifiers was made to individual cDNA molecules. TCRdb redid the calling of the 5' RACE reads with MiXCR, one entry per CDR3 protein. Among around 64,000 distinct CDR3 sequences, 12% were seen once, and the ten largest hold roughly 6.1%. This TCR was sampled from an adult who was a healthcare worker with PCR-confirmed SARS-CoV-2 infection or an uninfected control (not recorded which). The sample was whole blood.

The CDR3 sequence is CSATFRLAGTDTQYF. The CDR3 bases are TGCAGTGCTACTTTTCGACTAGCTGGCACAGATACGCAGTATTTT. The chain joins TRBV20-1 to TRBJ2-3, with 7 bases that match TRBD2. The CDR3 spans 15 residues. The J segment lost 1 base and the V segment lost 4 bases, leaving 8 bases of the junction unmatched. In germline, CDR1 is DFQATT, CDR2 SNEGSKA (reference sequence).